The clone carrying this T cell receptor beta chain is medium-sized (0.01 to 0.1%) by share. One entry per CDR3 protein results from TCRdb running MiXCR on the PCR reads. The top ten hold 15% to 20% of the sample, which has just under 20,000 distinct CDR3 sequences, 39% seen once. From germline, CDR1 is SGHTA and CDR2 FQGNSA. The V end was cut by 4 bases, the J end by 6 bases, with 15 bases between. This CDR3 comprises 14 residues. This sample was taken from a study of tumor-infiltrating lymphocytes in oesophageal squamous cell carcinoma. The origin of this receptor is a male donor with esophageal squamous cell carcinoma. The genes are TRBV7-2 and TRBJ1-2; D unclear. Sample: esophageal tumor tissue. The CDR3 bases are TGTGCCAGCAGCTCATATGACACCCAGGATGGCTACACCTTC. The encoded protein is CASSSYDTQDGYTF.